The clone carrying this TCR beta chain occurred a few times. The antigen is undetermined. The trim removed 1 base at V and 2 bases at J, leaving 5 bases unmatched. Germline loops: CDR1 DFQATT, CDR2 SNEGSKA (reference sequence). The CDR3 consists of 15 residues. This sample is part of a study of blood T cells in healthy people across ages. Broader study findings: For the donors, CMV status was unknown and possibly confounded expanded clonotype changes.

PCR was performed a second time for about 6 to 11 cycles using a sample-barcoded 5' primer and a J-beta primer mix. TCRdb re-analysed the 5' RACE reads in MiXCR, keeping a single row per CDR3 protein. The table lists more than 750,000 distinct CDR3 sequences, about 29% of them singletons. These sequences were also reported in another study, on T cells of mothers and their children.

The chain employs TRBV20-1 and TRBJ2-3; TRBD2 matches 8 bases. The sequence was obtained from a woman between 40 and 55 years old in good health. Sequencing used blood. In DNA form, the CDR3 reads TGCAGTGCTAGAGCTCCAGCGGGGGTCACAGATACGCAGTATTTT. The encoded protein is CSARAPAGVTDTQYF.